This T cell receptor beta chain was sequenced for a study of post-analysis software for immune sequencing data. V gave up 6 bases and J gave up 2 bases, with 16 bases separating them. Germline-derived CDR1 and CDR2 are SNHLY and FYNNEI. This CDR3 spans 15 amino acids. Unique molecular identifiers featured in each of the TCR beta cDNA libraries. The yield from about 1 to 10 million T cells was some 500,000 cDNA molecules in total. TCRdb processed the PCR reads anew with MiXCR; each CDR3 protein has one entry. The data show 450,000 to 700,000 distinct CDR3 sequences, 40% to 50% seen once. Findings and caveats of the study: Patients carried roughly 5 TRBV segments more frequently than controls did, and TRBV5-6, TRBV5-1 and TRBV20-1 were among them. A significant reduction in normalized Chao1 diversity was observed in multiple sclerosis patients versus controls.

About this clonotype itself: Its antigen is unidentified.

The sample taken for sequencing was blood. This TCR was recovered from a girl aged 5-17 years with multiple sclerosis. This chain joins TRBV2 and TRBJ1-2; D perhaps matches TRBD1 (5 bases). This CDR3 is CASSETWGMNYGYTF. The CDR3 DNA follows: TGTGCCAGCAGCGAAACGTGGGGGATGAACTATGGCTACACCTTC.